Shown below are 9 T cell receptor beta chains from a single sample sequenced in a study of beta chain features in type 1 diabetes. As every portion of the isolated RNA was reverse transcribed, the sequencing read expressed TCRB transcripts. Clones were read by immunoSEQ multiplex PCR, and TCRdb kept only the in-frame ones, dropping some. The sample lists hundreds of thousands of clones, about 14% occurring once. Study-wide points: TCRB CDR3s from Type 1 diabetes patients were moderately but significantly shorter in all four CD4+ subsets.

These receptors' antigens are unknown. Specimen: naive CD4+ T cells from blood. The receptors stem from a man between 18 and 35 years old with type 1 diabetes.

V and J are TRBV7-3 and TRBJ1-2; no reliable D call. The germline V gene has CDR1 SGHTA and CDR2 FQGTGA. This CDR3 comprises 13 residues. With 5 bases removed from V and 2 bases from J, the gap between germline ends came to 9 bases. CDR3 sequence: CASSPDGNYGYTF. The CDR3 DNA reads TGTGCCAGCAGCCCCGACGGAAACTATGGCTACACCTTC.

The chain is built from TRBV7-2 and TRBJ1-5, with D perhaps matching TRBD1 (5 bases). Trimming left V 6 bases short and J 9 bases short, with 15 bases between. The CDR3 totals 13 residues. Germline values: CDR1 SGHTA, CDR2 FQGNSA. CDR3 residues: CASSLDRDGPQHF. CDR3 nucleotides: TGTGCCAGCAGTTTGGACCGGGACGGGCCCCAGCATTTT.

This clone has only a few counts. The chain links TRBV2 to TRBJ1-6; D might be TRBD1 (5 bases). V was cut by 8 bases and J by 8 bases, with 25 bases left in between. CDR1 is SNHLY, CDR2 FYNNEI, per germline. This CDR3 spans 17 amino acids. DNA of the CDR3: TGTGCCAGCCGCACAATGAGACTGGGACTGGATTATTCACCCCTCCACTTT. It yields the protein CASRTMRLGLDYSPLHF.

CDR3 amino acids: CASSIGLAGPTDTQYF. CDR3 nucleotide sequence: TGCGCCAGCAGCATAGGACTAGCGGGCCCGACAGATACGCAGTATTTT. The gene calls are TRBV5-1 and TRBJ2-3; 11 nucleotides line up with TRBD2. CDR1 and CDR2 from the germline V gene are SGHRS and YFSETQ. Trimming at V came to 4 bases and at J to 3 bases, leaving 7 bases not matched to a gene. The CDR3 length is 16 residues.

For the CDR3, the DNA is TGCGCCAGCAGCACTGGACAGGGGTCCTCTGGCTACACCTTC. This translates into CASSTGQGSSGYTF. The V and J genes are TRBV5-1 and TRBJ1-2; 9 bases are shared with TRBD1. This CDR3 is built from 14 residues. The V gene end was trimmed by 4 bases and the J gene end by 7 bases; junction bases not matched to a gene: 8. Germline V gene sequence: CDR1 SGHRS, CDR2 YFSETQ.

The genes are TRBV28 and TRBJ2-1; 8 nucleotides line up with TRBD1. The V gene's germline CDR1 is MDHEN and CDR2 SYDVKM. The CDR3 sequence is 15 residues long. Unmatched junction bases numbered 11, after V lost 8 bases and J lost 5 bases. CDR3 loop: CASGSAQTGDNEQFF. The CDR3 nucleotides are TGTGCCAGCGGGTCCGCCCAGACAGGGGACAATGAGCAGTTCTTC.

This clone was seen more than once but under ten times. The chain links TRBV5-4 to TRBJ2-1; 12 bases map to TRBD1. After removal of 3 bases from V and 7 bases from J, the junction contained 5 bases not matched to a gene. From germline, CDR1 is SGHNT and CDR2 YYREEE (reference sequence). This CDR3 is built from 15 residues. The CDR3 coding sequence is TGTGCCAGCAGCTCCGGGACAGGGGGCTATAATGAGCAGTTCTTC. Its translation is CASSSGTGGYNEQFF.

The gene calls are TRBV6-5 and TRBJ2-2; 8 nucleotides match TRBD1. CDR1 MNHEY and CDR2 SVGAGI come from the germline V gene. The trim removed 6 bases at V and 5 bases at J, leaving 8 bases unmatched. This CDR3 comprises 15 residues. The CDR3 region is CASRSPGGRTGELFF. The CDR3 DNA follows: TGTGCCAGCAGGTCTCCAGGGGGCCGAACCGGGGAGCTGTTTTTT.

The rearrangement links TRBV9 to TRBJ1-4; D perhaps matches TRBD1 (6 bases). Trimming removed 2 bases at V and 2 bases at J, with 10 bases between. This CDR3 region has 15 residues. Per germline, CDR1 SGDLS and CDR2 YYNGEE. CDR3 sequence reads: CASSVTGRTNEKLFF. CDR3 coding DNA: TGTGCCAGCAGCGTTACAGGGCGGACTAATGAAAAACTGTTTTTT.